One and the same sample provided the 14 T cell receptor beta chains below, sequenced in a study of circulating CD8 cells and anti-PD-1 response in melanoma. From live CD3+CD8+TCRalphabeta+ cells, four PD-1 and/or TIGIT subsets were sorted. TCR libraries were prepared from 15 ng of total RNA with the QIAseq Immune Repertoire TCR panel. TCRdb itself ran the reads through MiXCR, one entry per CDR3 protein. The sample includes 480 or so distinct CDR3 sequences, about 12% of them seen just once. The sequencing here drew on CD8+ T cells from PBMCs, taken at baseline or after one month of anti-PD-1 therapy (not recorded which). The receptor source for this set is a human donor with melanoma.

This clonotype is large (0.1 to 1%). The chain joins TRBV27 to TRBJ2-7; D perhaps matches TRBD1 (5 bases). The germline CDR1 and CDR2 sequences are MNHEY and SMNVEV (reference sequence). CDR3 length: 15 amino acids. Trimming stripped 5 bases from V and 4 bases from J, with 18 bases between. The CDR3 DNA reads as TGTGCCAGCAGTCCCTCCGACAGTGGGCGTTACGAGCAGTACTTC. Encoded protein: CASSPSDSGRYEQYF.

This clonotype is labeled large. The chain links TRBV9 to TRBJ2-1; 11 bases fit TRBD2. V shed 4 bases, J shed 0 bases, and the junction held 6 bases outside the gene matches. The CDR3 loop spans 17 amino acids. CDR1 SGDLS and CDR2 YYNGEE come from the germline V gene. The DNA for the CDR3 is TGTGCCAGCAGCAGAACCGGGACTAGCGGCTCCTACAATGAGCAGTTCTTC. It yields the protein CASSRTGTSGSYNEQFF.

There are a few counts of this clonotype. The J gene is TRBJ2-3, the V gene TRBV7-2; D remains ambiguous. V lost 1 base to trimming and J lost 8 bases, with 7 bases between them. CDR1 and CDR2 (germline): SGHTA, FQGNSA. The CDR3 has 12 residues. The CDR3 nucleotides are TGTGCCAGCAGCTTAGACTTGGGTACGCAGTATTTT. Translating it yields CASSLDLGTQYF.

This chain uses TRBV7-2 with TRBJ2-1; perhaps TRBD2 as D (6 bases). V dropped 1 base and J dropped 2 bases, with 15 bases sitting between them. From germline, CDR1 is SGHTA and CDR2 FQGNSA. CDR3 length: 17 residues. The CDR3 coding sequence is TGTGCCAGCAGCTTAGAGGGTCCCGGGGAGGCCTACAATGAGCAGTTCTTC. Protein product: CASSLEGPGEAYNEQFF.

This clonotype is termed medium-sized. The rearrangement joins TRBV19 to TRBJ2-1, with a tentative D call TRBD1 (5 bases). The germline V and J ends were trimmed by 6 bases and 9 bases, with 9 bases remaining between them. There are 11 residues in the CDR3. The germline V gene has CDR1 LNHDA and CDR2 SQIVND (reference sequence). The CDR3 DNA reads TGTGCCAGTAGGTGGGGCGGTGAGCAGTTCTTC. It encodes CASRWGGEQFF. Using reference TRBV19 and TRBJ2-1 for the parts outside the CDR3, the full variable domain is DGGITQSPKYLFRKEGQNVTLSCEQNLNHDAMYWYRQDPGQGLRLIYYSQIVNDFQKGDIAEGYSVSREKKESFPLTVTSAQKNPTAFYLCASRWGGEQFFGPGTRLTVL.

This clonotype rates as medium-sized (0.01 to 0.1%). The gene calls are TRBV7-2 and TRBJ2-1; TRBD1 is a possible D gene (5 bases). CDR3 length: 13 residues. The germline V gene has CDR1 SGHTA and CDR2 FQGNSA. Trimming pared 5 bases from V and 9 bases from J, leaving 14 bases between. CDR3 in DNA: TGTGCCAGCAGCCCAGGGTGGTCGAGTGAGCAGTTCTTC. This translates into CASSPGWSSEQFF.

This clonotype is deemed medium-sized. The V and J genes are TRBV4-3 and TRBJ2-3; 11 positions agree with TRBD2. V lost 0 bases, J lost 1 base, and 9 bases stayed unmatched. The CDR3 length is 19 residues. Germline V gene data show CDR1 as LGHNA and CDR2 as YSLEER. CDR3 protein: CASSQDGRLAGIGTDTQYF. The CDR3 coding sequence is TGCGCCAGCAGCCAAGATGGCAGACTAGCGGGAATCGGCACAGATACGCAGTATTTT.

This chain links TRBV5-4 with TRBJ1-1; D is uncertain. CDR3 length equals 12 residues. CDR1 is SGHNT and CDR2 is YYREEE in the germline V gene (reference sequence). V was trimmed by 4 bases and J by 3 bases, leaving 7 bases between them. The DNA for the CDR3 is TGTGCCAGCAGCAGCAGCCACACTGAAGCTTTCTTT. Its translation is CASSSSHTEAFF.

Relative to its sample, this clonotype is large. V is TRBV6-5 and J is TRBJ2-7; D remains unclear. Trimming stripped 3 bases from V and 4 bases from J, with 13 bases between. The CDR3 has 14 residues. Looked up from germline, CDR1 is MNHEY and CDR2 is SVGAGI. As DNA, the CDR3 is TGTGCCAGCAGTTATGGCAGGAAACCTTACGAGCAGTACTTC. It encodes CASSYGRKPYEQYF.

This clonotype rates as large. The rearrangement links TRBV2 to TRBJ2-3, with D unresolved. V lost 8 bases and J lost 0, with 18 bases in between. Looked up from germline, CDR1 is SNHLY and CDR2 is FYNNEI. The CDR3 runs 16 residues. CDR3 coding DNA: TGTGCCAGCGCCCGAACTCATGGTCTGAGCACAGATACGCAGTATTTT. It is translated as CASARTHGLSTDTQYF.

By proportion, this clonotype is large (0.1 to 1%). The chain employs TRBV11-2 and TRBJ2-1; D remains ambiguous. This CDR3 comprises 11 residues. Germline lookup yields CDR1 SGHAT and CDR2 FQNNGV. Trimming cost V 1 base and J 7 bases, with 2 bases left between them. The CDR3 nucleotides are TGTGCCAGCAGCTTAGCAAATGAGCAGTTCTTC. As protein: CASSLANEQFF.

The V and J genes are TRBV20-1 and TRBJ2-7; weak D call: TRBD2 (5 bases). The V gene's germline CDR1 is DFQATT and CDR2 SNEGSKA (reference sequence). V shed 3 bases and J shed 4 bases, with 13 bases lying between them. The CDR3 is made up of 13 amino acids. The CDR3 is CSARARDRYEQYF. CDR3 DNA: TGCAGTGCTAGGGCCCGGGATAGGTACGAGCAGTACTTC.

Details on this clonotype: With a much larger clone just one base away, this may be a read error. The rearrangement uses TRBV28 and TRBJ2-1, with a possible D match to TRBD1 (5 bases). The CDR3 totals 13 residues. The germline V gene has CDR1 MDHEN and CDR2 SYDVKM. The CDR3 DNA is TGTGCCAGCAGGCCAGACAGCTACAATGAGCTGTTCTTC. Its translation is CASRPDSYNELFF.

This clonotype was counted between two and nine times. Sequence at one end of the junction differs from germline and may be a read error. The chain is built from TRBV19 and TRBJ1-2; D gene uncertain. Germline CDR1 is LNHDA and CDR2 is SQIVND (reference sequence). The CDR3 consists of 13 residues. CDR3 in DNA: TGTGCCAGTAGTGTAGACGTGGAATATGGCTACACCTTC. Its translation: CASSVDVEYGYTF.